The 32 T cell receptor beta chains in this list originate from one sample, sequenced in a study of response to subunit inactivated influenza vaccine. TCRdb re-derived calls from the RT-PCR reads in MiXCR, one entry per CDR3 protein. The data hold over 650,000 distinct CDR3 sequences, with about 18% observed a single time. The input for sequencing was PBMCs from blood, taken approximately 5 days after vaccination. The receptor set was obtained from a man in his fifties or sixties who received an inactivated influenza vaccine.

The V and J genes are TRBV7-9 and TRBJ2-7; D unresolved. The CDR3 is made up of 15 amino acids. Trimming removed 8 bases at V and 2 bases at J, with 19 bases between. The germline gives CDR1 SEHNR, CDR2 FQNEAQ (reference sequence). CDR3 region: CASSIGPLVTYEQYF. CDR3 coding DNA: TGTGCCAGCTCTATAGGGCCGCTAGTGACCTACGAGCAGTACTTC.

The V gene is TRBV6-5, the J gene TRBJ2-2, with D perhaps TRBD1 (6 bases). V was shortened by 5 bases and J by 3 bases, with 13 bases between the two germline ends. CDR3 length: 15 residues. Germline lookup yields CDR1 MNHEY and CDR2 SVGAGI. CDR3 in amino acids: CASSNRVSYTGELFF. CDR3 nucleotides: TGTGCCAGCAGTAACAGGGTTTCGTACACCGGGGAGCTGTTTTTT.

The gene calls are TRBV7-8 and TRBJ2-3; D perhaps matches TRBD2 (6 bases). The CDR3 is 14 amino acids. Germline CDR1 is SGHVS and CDR2 is FQNEAQ. The V end lost 5 bases, the J end lost 2 bases, and 11 bases lay between the germline ends. This CDR3 reads CASSIPRDTDTQYF. CDR3 DNA: TGTGCCAGCAGCATTCCGCGGGACACAGATACGCAGTATTTT.

In its sample, this clonotype was seen a few times. V usage is TRBV12-3 or TRBV12-4 and J usage is TRBJ1-1; 7 bases fit TRBD1. V gave up 4 bases and J gave up 6 bases; unmatched junction bases: 8. This CDR3 comprises 14 residues. The CDR3 is CASSSQGVRAEAFF. In nucleotides, the CDR3 is TGTGCCAGCAGTTCCCAGGGGGTTAGAGCTGAAGCTTTCTTT.

This sequence joins TRBV19 and TRBJ1-6, with D perhaps matching TRBD1 (5 bases). The V gene lost 5 bases and the J gene lost 8 bases, with 10 bases spanning the gap. This CDR3 is 13 amino acids long. CDR1 LNHDA and CDR2 SQIVND come from the germline V gene (reference sequence). CDR3 sequence: CASSQTEDSPLHF. The CDR3 nucleotides read TGTGCCAGTAGTCAGACAGAAGATTCACCCCTCCACTTT. The complete variable domain, with remaining parts taken from reference TRBV19 and TRBJ1-6, reads DGGITQSPKYLFRKEGQNVTLSCEQNLNHDAMYWYRQDPGQGLRLIYYSQIVNDFQKGDIAEGYSVSREKKESFPLTVTSAQKNPTAFYLCASSQTEDSPLHFGNGTRLTVT.

This clonotype was found many times. The chain is built from TRBV12-3 or TRBV12-4 and TRBJ1-5; D remains ambiguous. The CDR3 extends over 14 amino acids. The V end was cut by 5 bases, the J end by 0 bases, with 8 bases between. The CDR3 coding sequence is TGTGCCAGCAGTCCCGGACGTAGCAATCAGCCCCAGCATTTT. Protein: CASSPGRSNQPQHF.

This clonotype was picked up a small number of times. The genes are TRBV28 and TRBJ2-3, with D tentatively TRBD1 or TRBD2 (5 bases each). Germline CDR1 reads MDHEN; CDR2 reads SYDVKM. Trimming took off 2 bases at V and 5 bases at J, with 17 bases between the two ends. This CDR3 region has 16 residues. CDR3: CASSLNSRDERDTQYF. DNA of the CDR3: TGTGCCAGCAGTTTAAACAGCAGGGACGAGAGAGATACGCAGTATTTT.

This chain joins TRBV7-3 and TRBJ2-3; a possible D gene is TRBD1 (6 bases). From germline, CDR1 is SGHTA and CDR2 FQGTGA. V lost 2 bases and J 4 bases, leaving 13 bases between the germline ends. The CDR3 runs to 15 residues. The CDR3 sequence is CASSLGGTSADTQYF. CDR3 nucleotide sequence: TGTGCCAGCAGCTTAGGTGGGACAAGCGCAGATACGCAGTATTTT.

This rearrangement joins TRBV2 to TRBJ2-7, with 10 bases that match TRBD1. Looked up from germline, CDR1 is SNHLY and CDR2 is FYNNEI. The CDR3 is made up of 16 amino acids. V shed 5 bases, J shed 0 bases, and the junction held 7 bases outside the gene matches. This chain's CDR3 is CASSLLTGGSSYEQYF. CDR3 DNA sequence: TGTGCCAGCAGTCTCCTGACAGGGGGCAGCTCCTACGAGCAGTACTTC.

The rearrangement links TRBV5-1 to TRBJ2-1; D remains ambiguous. Trimming left V 1 base short and J 10 bases short, with 6 bases between. Germline loops: CDR1 SGHRS, CDR2 YFSETQ. The CDR3 loop spans 11 amino acids. CDR3 region: CASSLTAEQFF. The CDR3 DNA sequence: TGCGCCAGCAGCTTGACCGCAGAGCAGTTCTTC. The variable domain in full, completed from reference TRBV5-1 and TRBJ2-1, reads KAGVTQTPRYLIKTRGQQVTLSCSPISGHRSVSWYQQTPGQGLQFLFEYFSETQRNKGNFPGRFSGRQFSNSRSEMNVSTLELGDSALYLCASSLTAEQFFGPGTRLTVL.

This clonotype was recorded many times. J is TRBJ2-1 and V is TRBV7-2, with 7 bases lining up with TRBD1. Germline trimming cut 5 bases from V and 6 bases from J; bases unmatched to any gene: 7. The CDR3 sequence is 14 residues long. The germline gives CDR1 SGHTA, CDR2 FQGNSA. The DNA of the CDR3 is TGTGCCAGCAGCCCCAGGACAGGCCGCAATGAGCAGTTCTTC. The encoded protein is CASSPRTGRNEQFF. Variable domain in full (rest from reference TRBV7-2 and TRBJ2-1): GAGVSQSPSNKVTEKGKDVELRCDPISGHTALYWYRQSLGQGLEFLIYFQGNSAPDKSGLPSDRFSAERTGGSVSTLTIQRTQQEDSAVYLCASSPRTGRNEQFFGPGTRLTVL.

This clonotype was detected only a few times. This chain links TRBV10-1 with TRBJ1-5, with 9 positions matching TRBD1. The trim removed 5 bases at V and 2 bases at J, leaving 4 bases unmatched. Germline assignment: CDR1 WNHNN and CDR2 SYGVQD (reference sequence). The CDR3 is 15 amino acids. The CDR3: CASSWDREGNQPQHF. In nucleotides, the CDR3 is TGCGCCAGCAGTTGGGACAGGGAAGGCAATCAGCCCCAGCATTTT.

CDR3 sequence reads: CASSDQGRGDFGQFF. In DNA, the CDR3 is TGTGCCAGTAGTGATCAGGGCAGGGGAGACTTTGGGCAGTTCTTC. V gene TRBV19 combines with J gene TRBJ2-1, with D possibly being TRBD1 (6 bases). Looked up from germline, CDR1 is LNHDA and CDR2 is SQIVND (reference sequence). This CDR3 spans 15 amino acids. The V gene lost 5 bases and the J gene lost 12 bases, with 23 bases spanning the gap.

This clonotype was detected a few times. V usage is TRBV7-2 and J usage is TRBJ2-1; 10 bases fit TRBD2. This CDR3 region has 15 residues. V trimming: 7 bases; J trimming: 6 bases; junction bases outside the gene matches: 9. Germline loops: CDR1 SGHTA, CDR2 FQGNSA. In DNA, the CDR3 is TGTGCCAGCAAATCTAGCGGGGGAGGGACCAATGAGCAGTTCTTC. Protein sequence: CASKSSGGGTNEQFF.

This clonotype was recorded at least ten times. The CDR3 region has the DNA TGTGCCAGCAGTCCCCTCCTGACAGGGACCTACGAGCAGTACTTC. Translation: CASSPLLTGTYEQYF. The chain employs TRBV6-2 or TRBV6-3 and TRBJ2-7; TRBD1 aligns across 7 bases. Germline V gene sequence: CDR1 MNHEY, CDR2 SVGEGT. The CDR3 has 15 residues. With V trimmed by 5 bases and J by 2 bases, 9 bases remained unmatched.

This clonotype was seen only a few times. This rearrangement joins TRBV11-1 to TRBJ2-3; D gene ambiguous. Germline V gene lookup returns CDR1 SGHAT and CDR2 FQDESV (reference sequence). V was shortened by 5 bases and J by 4 bases, with 10 bases between the two germline ends. The CDR3 runs 13 residues. The CDR3 nucleotides read TGTGCCAGCAGCCAAACGCCCTCAGATACGCAGTATTTT. This gives the protein CASSQTPSDTQYF.

This clonotype has a handful of counts. The chain employs TRBV29-1 and TRBJ2-1; unclear D gene. The CDR3 runs to 16 residues. Per the germline V gene, CDR1 is SQVTM and CDR2 is ANQGSEA. V was trimmed by 3 bases and J by 7 bases, leaving 22 bases between them. CDR3 residues: CSVEDGGSRGRNEQFF. In DNA form, the CDR3 reads TGCAGCGTTGAGGATGGTGGAAGTCGAGGTCGGAATGAGCAGTTCTTC.

This clonotype was seen at least ten times. This chain joins TRBV20-1 and TRBJ2-1, with 7 bases matching TRBD2. CDR3 length equals 14 residues. Trimming at V came to 6 bases and at J to 4 bases, leaving 9 bases not matched to a gene. Per germline, CDR1 DFQATT and CDR2 SNEGSKA (reference sequence). As DNA, the CDR3 is TGCAGTGCCTGGGCCGGGAGGTTATACAATGAGCAGTTCTTC. It is translated as CSAWAGRLYNEQFF.

The rearrangement joins TRBV15 to TRBJ2-5; D might be TRBD1 (6 bases). Trimming stripped 1 base from V and 1 base from J, with 16 bases between. This CDR3 has 17 residues. Germline-derived CDR1 and CDR2 are LNHNV and YYDKDF (reference sequence). The CDR3, as DNA: TGTGCCACCAGCAGAGCGCGGGCAGGGGTCGGCCAAGAGACCCAGTACTTC. Its protein is CATSRARAGVGQETQYF.

This clonotype has a single count. The chain recombines TRBV10-2 with TRBJ2-3, with D possibly being TRBD2 (7 bases). The CDR3 is made up of 11 amino acids. Germline values: CDR1 WSHSY, CDR2 SAAADI. The chain's CDR3 is CTAGGPYTQYF. The DNA of the CDR3 is TGCACCGCCGGGGGGCCGTATACGCAGTATTTT.

This clonotype was detected only a few times. CDR3 bases: TGTGCCAGCAGCTTTACGGTGGCAGATACGCAGTATTTT. Translation gives CASSFTVADTQYF. This chain links TRBV11-2 with TRBJ2-3; D call uncertain. The V and J ends lost 3 bases and 4 bases respectively, with 8 bases between them. Per the germline V gene, CDR1 is SGHAT and CDR2 is FQNNGV. The CDR3 length is 13 residues.

The chain joins TRBV7-2 to TRBJ1-1, with D possibly TRBD1 on 5 matching bases. CDR3 length: 13 residues. The V end lost 3 bases, the J end lost 2 bases, and 7 bases lay between the germline ends. Germline V gene sequence: CDR1 SGHTA, CDR2 FQGNSA. CDR3 DNA: TGTGCCAGCAGCTTCGGGGCAAACACTGAAGCTTTCTTT. It codes for CASSFGANTEAFF.

J is TRBJ2-3 and V is TRBV10-2; D unclear. This CDR3 has 14 amino acids. The V gene's germline CDR1 is WSHSY and CDR2 SAAADI. V was cut by 3 bases and J by 0 bases, with 7 bases left in between. The DNA for the CDR3 is TGCGCCAGCAGTGATCTAGGAAGCACAGATACGCAGTATTTT. Translated, it gives CASSDLGSTDTQYF.

The J gene is TRBJ2-5, the V gene TRBV6-6; D unresolved. There are 13 residues in the CDR3. Germline-derived CDR1 and CDR2 are MNHNY and SVGAGI (reference sequence). Trimming pared 5 bases from V and 5 bases from J, leaving 12 bases between. Here the CDR3 DNA reads TGTGCCAGCAGTAAGCCCGGGTTGGAGACCCAGTACTTC. Protein product: CASSKPGLETQYF.

The J gene is TRBJ1-1, the V gene TRBV6-1; 8 nucleotides line up with TRBD1. This CDR3 spans 16 amino acids. V shed 6 bases and J 5 bases; nucleotides not matched to a gene: 14. Germline CDR1 MNHNS, CDR2 SASEGT. The CDR3 DNA sequence: TGTGCCAGCAGACGGACAGGGACCGGAACACTGACTGAAGCTTTCTTT. Amino acids: CASRRTGTGTLTEAFF.

A few counts support this clonotype. The chain uses TRBV6-1 and TRBJ2-1; unclear D gene. The length of the CDR3 is 14 residues. Germline CDR1 is MNHNS and CDR2 is SASEGT. V was shortened by 6 bases and J by 7 bases, with 16 bases between the two germline ends. The CDR3 DNA is TGTGCCAGCAGCTCAGGACCGTTAGGGAATGAGCAGTTCTTC. This translates into CASSSGPLGNEQFF.

This clonotype showed up just a few times. The chain combines TRBV20-1 with TRBJ2-5; 15 nucleotides agree with TRBD2. In germline, CDR1 is DFQATT, CDR2 SNEGSKA (reference sequence). V gave up 5 bases and J gave up 5 bases; unmatched junction bases: 15. This CDR3 spans 18 amino acids. CDR3 DNA sequence: TGCAGTGCTTACGCAGGCCCCGGACTAGCGGGAGGGCTCGAGACCCAGTACTTC. Translating it yields CSAYAGPGLAGGLETQYF.

The V gene is TRBV7-9, the J gene TRBJ1-3; D remains unclear. Germline V gene sequence: CDR1 SEHNR, CDR2 FQNEAQ (reference sequence). The CDR3 is 13 amino acids. Trimming removed 0 bases at V and 8 bases at J, with 8 bases between. CDR3 amino acids: CASSLASSDTIYF. In DNA form, the CDR3 reads TGTGCCAGCAGCTTAGCGTCGTCGGACACCATATATTTT.

This clonotype was observed at least ten times. The chain links TRBV20-1 to TRBJ1-2; 9 bases are a match to TRBD1. The CDR3 runs to 14 residues. The germline V gene encodes CDR1 DFQATT and CDR2 SNEGSKA (reference sequence). V lost 3 bases to trimming and J lost 4 bases; unmatched junction nucleotides: 6. The CDR3 nucleotides are TGCAGTGCTAGCCCGGGACAGGGAGGCTATGGCTACACCTTC. Protein: CSASPGQGGYGYTF.

This chain connects TRBV12-3 or TRBV12-4 to TRBJ2-3; D is unclear. The CDR3 is made up of 13 amino acids. V was trimmed by 3 bases and J by 6 bases, leaving 10 bases between them. CDR3 in amino acids: CASSLPGLDTQYF. The DNA for the CDR3 is TGTGCCAGCAGTTTGCCGGGTCTGGATACGCAGTATTTT.

CDR3 nucleotide sequence: TGTGCCAGCAGCTCCGGGACAGGGGCCGGGGAGACCCAGTACTTC. Protein: CASSSGTGAGETQYF. This rearrangement joins TRBV7-9 to TRBJ2-5, with 10 bases aligning to TRBD1. The germline gives CDR1 SEHNR, CDR2 FQNEAQ (reference sequence). J was trimmed by 5 bases and V by 4 bases; bases with no gene match: 7. There are 15 residues in the CDR3.

The chain is built from TRBV4-1 and TRBJ1-1, with D tentatively TRBD1 (5 bases). The V and J ends lost 3 bases and 1 base respectively, with 12 bases between them. Germline assignment: CDR1 MGHRA and CDR2 YSYEKL. There are 15 residues in the CDR3. For the CDR3, the DNA is TGCGCCAGCAGCCACAAACACGGACAGAACACTGAAGCTTTCTTT. As protein: CASSHKHGQNTEAFF.